What follows are 7 T cell receptor beta chains derived from one specimen sequenced in a study of blood T cell repertoires in COVID-19. Clones were sequenced by immunoSEQ multiplex PCR, and TCRdb holds only the in-frame ones, with some missing. The profile shows 200,000 to 300,000 clones, 75% to 95% of them singletons. Sequencing input: peripheral blood. Receptors were obtained from a person under 35 with COVID-19, enrolled during active disease.

In DNA form, the CDR3 reads TGTGCCACCCTCGACGGACATAGCAATCAGCCCCAGCATTTT. Its translation: CATLDGHSNQPQHF. This chain uses TRBV10-3 with TRBJ1-5, with D perhaps matching TRBD1 (5 bases). This CDR3 contains 14 residues. V lost 10 bases and J lost 0, with 13 bases in between. Germline V gene lookup returns CDR1 ENHRY and CDR2 SYGVKD.

This sequence joins TRBV5-4 and TRBJ2-7, with TRBD2 matching 7 bases. Germline-derived CDR1 and CDR2 are SGHNT and YYREEE (reference sequence). The CDR3 covers 13 residues. V lost 4 bases, J lost 0 bases, and 1 base stayed unmatched. CDR3: CASSGGGSYEQYF. In DNA, the CDR3 is TGTGCCAGCAGCGGGGGGGGCTCCTACGAGCAGTACTTC.

The chain is built from TRBV12-3 or TRBV12-4 and TRBJ1-2; the D is unclear. The CDR3 extends over 10 amino acids. Trimming removed 4 bases from V and 7 bases from J, with 4 bases in between. The CDR3 DNA follows: TGTGCCAGCAGTTCCGGTGGCTACACCTTC. Protein: CASSSGGYTF.

The gene calls are TRBV14 and TRBJ2-2; 8 bases agree with TRBD1. This CDR3 comprises 15 residues. The germline CDR1 and CDR2 sequences are SGHDN and FVKESK. V gave up 4 bases and J gave up 2 bases; unmatched junction bases: 3. CDR3 sequence: CASSRGQGNTGELFF. The CDR3 DNA reads TGTGCCAGCAGCCGAGGACAGGGTAACACCGGGGAGCTGTTTTTT.

The genes are TRBV4-2 and TRBJ1-2; D is ambiguous. The CDR3 contains 14 residues. Germline CDR1 reads LGHNA; CDR2 reads YNFKEQ. V was shortened by 0 bases and J by 6 bases, with 11 bases between the two germline ends. The CDR3 here is CASSQDRTANGYTF. The CDR3 DNA follows: TGTGCCAGCAGCCAAGATAGGACTGCAAATGGCTACACCTTC.

The chain carries TRBV19 and TRBJ2-2; possible D gene TRBD1, 5 bases. CDR1 is LNHDA and CDR2 is SQIVND in the germline V gene (reference sequence). V was shortened by 3 bases and J by 0 bases, with 11 bases between the two germline ends. This CDR3 is built from 16 residues. This CDR3 reads CASSIWGIANTGELFF. Here the CDR3 DNA reads TGTGCCAGTAGTATTTGGGGCATAGCGAACACCGGGGAGCTGTTTTTT. The full variable domain, rest sourced from reference TRBV19 and TRBJ2-2, is DGGITQSPKYLFRKEGQNVTLSCEQNLNHDAMYWYRQDPGQGLRLIYYSQIVNDFQKGDIAEGYSVSREKKESFPLTVTSAQKNPTAFYLCASSIWGIANTGELFFGEGSRLTVL.

The CDR3 loop is CAIRRSGFEQYF. As DNA, the CDR3 is TGTGCCATCAGACGTTCAGGGTTCGAGCAGTACTTC. The chain combines TRBV10-3 with TRBJ2-7, with D maybe TRBD1 (5 bases). Looked up from germline, CDR1 is ENHRY and CDR2 is SYGVKD. The CDR3 sequence is 12 residues long. The V and J ends lost 6 bases and 6 bases respectively, with 12 bases between them.